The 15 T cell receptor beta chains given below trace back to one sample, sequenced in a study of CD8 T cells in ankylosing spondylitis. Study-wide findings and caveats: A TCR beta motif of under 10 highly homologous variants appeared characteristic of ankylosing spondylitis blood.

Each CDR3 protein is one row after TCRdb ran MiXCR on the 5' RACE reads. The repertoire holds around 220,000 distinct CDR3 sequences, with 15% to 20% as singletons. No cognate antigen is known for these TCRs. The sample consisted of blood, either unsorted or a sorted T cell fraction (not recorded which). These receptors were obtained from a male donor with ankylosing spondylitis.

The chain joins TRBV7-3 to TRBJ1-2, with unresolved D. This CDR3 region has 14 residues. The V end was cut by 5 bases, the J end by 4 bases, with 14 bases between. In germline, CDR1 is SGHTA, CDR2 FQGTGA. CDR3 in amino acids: CASSPGPKGYGYTF. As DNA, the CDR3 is TGTGCCAGCAGCCCCGGCCCCAAGGGCTATGGCTACACCTTC.

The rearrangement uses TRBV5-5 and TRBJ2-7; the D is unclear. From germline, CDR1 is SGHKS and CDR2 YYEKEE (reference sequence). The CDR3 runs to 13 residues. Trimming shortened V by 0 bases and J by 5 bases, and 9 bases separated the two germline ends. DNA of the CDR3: TGTGCCAGCAGCTTGGATTTGCGGCACGAGCAGTACTTC. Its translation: CASSLDLRHEQYF.

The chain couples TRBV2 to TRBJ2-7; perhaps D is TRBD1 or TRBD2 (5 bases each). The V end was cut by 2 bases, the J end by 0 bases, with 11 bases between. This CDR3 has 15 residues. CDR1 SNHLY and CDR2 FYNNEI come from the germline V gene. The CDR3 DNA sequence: TGTGCCAGCAGTGAATTCGGGACGACCTCCTACGAGCAGTACTTC. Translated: CASSEFGTTSYEQYF.

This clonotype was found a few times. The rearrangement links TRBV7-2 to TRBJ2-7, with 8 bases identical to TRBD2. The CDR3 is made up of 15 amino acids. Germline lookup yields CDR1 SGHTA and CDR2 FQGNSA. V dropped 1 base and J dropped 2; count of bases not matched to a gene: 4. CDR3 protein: CASSLGLAGPYEQYF. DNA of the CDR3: TGTGCCAGCAGCTTAGGGTTAGCGGGACCCTACGAGCAGTACTTC.

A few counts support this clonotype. CDR3 DNA: TGTGCCAGCAGCTTAGCCGGTTCAGGGAATGAAAAACTGTTTTTT. This translates into CASSLAGSGNEKLFF. The V gene is TRBV7-2, the J gene TRBJ1-4; D perhaps matches TRBD1 (5 bases). V dropped 0 bases and J dropped 5 bases, with 10 bases sitting between them. The CDR3 is 15 amino acids. Germline CDR1 SGHTA, CDR2 FQGNSA.

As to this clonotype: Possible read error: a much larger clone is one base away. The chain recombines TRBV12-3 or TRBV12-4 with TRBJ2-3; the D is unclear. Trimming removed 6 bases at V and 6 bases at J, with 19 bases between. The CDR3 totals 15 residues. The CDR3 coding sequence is TGTGCCAGCAGCTTACCGCCCCAGTTGGGGGATACGCAGTATTTT. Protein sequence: CASSLPPQLGDTQYF.

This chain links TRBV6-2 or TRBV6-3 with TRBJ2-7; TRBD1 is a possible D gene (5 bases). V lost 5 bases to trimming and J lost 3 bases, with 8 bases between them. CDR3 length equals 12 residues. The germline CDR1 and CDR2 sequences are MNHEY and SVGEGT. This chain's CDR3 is CASSTDSYEQYF. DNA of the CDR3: TGTGCCAGCAGTACCGACAGCTACGAGCAGTACTTC.

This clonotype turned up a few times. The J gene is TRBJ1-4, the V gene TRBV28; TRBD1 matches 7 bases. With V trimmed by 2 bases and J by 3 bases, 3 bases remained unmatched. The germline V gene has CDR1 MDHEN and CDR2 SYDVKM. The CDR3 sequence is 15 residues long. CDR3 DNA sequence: TGTGCCAGCAGTTTAAGAGGGGGCCCTAATGAAAAACTGTTTTTT. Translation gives CASSLRGGPNEKLFF.

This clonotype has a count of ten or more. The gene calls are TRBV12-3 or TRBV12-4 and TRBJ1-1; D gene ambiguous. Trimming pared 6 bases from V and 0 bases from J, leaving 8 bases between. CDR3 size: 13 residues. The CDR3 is CASRGLLNTEAFF. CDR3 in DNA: TGTGCCAGCAGAGGGCTGTTGAACACTGAAGCTTTCTTT.

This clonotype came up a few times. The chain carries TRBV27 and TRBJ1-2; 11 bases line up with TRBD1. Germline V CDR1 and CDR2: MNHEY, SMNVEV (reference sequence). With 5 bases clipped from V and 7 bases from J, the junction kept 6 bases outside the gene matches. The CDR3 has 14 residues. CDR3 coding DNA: TGTGCCAGCAGTCAGGCCGGGACAGGGGGTGGCTACACCTTC. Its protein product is CASSQAGTGGGYTF.

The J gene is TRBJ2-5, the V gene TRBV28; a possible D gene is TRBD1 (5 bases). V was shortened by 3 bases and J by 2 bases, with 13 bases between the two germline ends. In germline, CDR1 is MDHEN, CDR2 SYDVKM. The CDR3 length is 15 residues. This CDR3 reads CASSLGDRSQETQYF. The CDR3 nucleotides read TGTGCCAGCAGTTTGGGCGACAGATCGCAAGAGACCCAGTACTTC.

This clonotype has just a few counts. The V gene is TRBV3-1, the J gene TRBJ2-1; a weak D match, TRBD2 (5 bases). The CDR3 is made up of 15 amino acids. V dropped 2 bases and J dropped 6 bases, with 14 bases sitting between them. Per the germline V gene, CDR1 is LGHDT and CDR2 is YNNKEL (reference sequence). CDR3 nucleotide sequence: TGTGCCAGCAGCCAATTGTGGGAGTGGGGCAATGAGCAGTTCTTC. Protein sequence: CASSQLWEWGNEQFF.

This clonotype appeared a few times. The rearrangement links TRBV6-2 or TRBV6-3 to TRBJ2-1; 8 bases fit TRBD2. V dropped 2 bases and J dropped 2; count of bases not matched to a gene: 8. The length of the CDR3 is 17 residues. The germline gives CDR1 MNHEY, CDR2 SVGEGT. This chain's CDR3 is CASSYREGLITYNEQFF. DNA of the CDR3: TGTGCCAGCAGTTACCGGGAGGGACTAATAACCTACAATGAGCAGTTCTTC.

CDR3 loop: CSAREEVRGNEQFF. In DNA, the CDR3 is TGCAGTGCTAGGGAAGAAGTACGGGGAAATGAGCAGTTCTTC. This sequence joins TRBV20-1 and TRBJ2-1; D possibly corresponds to TRBD2 (5 bases). This CDR3 spans 14 amino acids. Germline V gene data show CDR1 as DFQATT and CDR2 as SNEGSKA (reference sequence). Between the trimmed V and J ends, which lost 3 bases and 7 bases, there was a span of 16 bases.

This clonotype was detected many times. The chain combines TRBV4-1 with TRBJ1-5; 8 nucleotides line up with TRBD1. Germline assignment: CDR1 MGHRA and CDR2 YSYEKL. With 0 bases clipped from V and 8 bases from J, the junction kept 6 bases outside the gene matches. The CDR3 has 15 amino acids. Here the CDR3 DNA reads TGCGCCAGCAGCCAAGAAGCAGGGGGCATGGAGCCCCAGCATTTT. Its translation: CASSQEAGGMEPQHF.